This entry features one TCR beta chain sequence. This clonotype was seen many times. Its antigen has not been determined. No base qualities exist here, and no much larger clone lies one base off it. The sample is drawn from a study of T cells in Graves' hyperthyroidism and ophthalmopathy (dated by TCRdb to 2018 to 2020). For the wider study: Peripheral blood was sampled at the time of initial diagnosis, prior to any treatment. Prospective prediction of ophthalmopathy was tested in an independent validation cohort consisting of under 20 hyperthyroidism patients and 17 patients who later progressed to ophthalmopathy. Once sampling was done, hyperthyroidism patients were given methimazole at a starting dose of 30 mg daily, whereas ophthalmopathy patients were given high-dose intravenous methylprednisolone. For training and testing, the 95 to 100 patients in the discovery cohort were randomly divided in a 7:3 ratio. In several Graves' hyperthyroidism patients, the study also compared T-cell repertoires from thyroid tissue with T-cell repertoires from blood. TCR V-J signatures able to tell the groups apart were searched for in a discovery cohort of 100 patients, of whom around 42 had Graves' ophthalmopathy and around 56 had stable Graves' hyperthyroidism. TCR Vbeta CDR3 sequencing of 135 peripheral blood samples (more than 40 ophthalmopathy, roughly 72 hyperthyroidism and roughly 17 progressor patients) is reported in the paper.

Paper-wide results and their limitations: No statistical method was used to set the sample size in advance, and investigators knew the group allocation. Most expanded thyroid clonotypes (frequency above 0.001) were also found in blood, which suggests that blood repertoires may mirror thyroid immune responses. A 13 V-J signature model separated ophthalmopathy from stable hyperthyroidism, with roughly 88% sensitivity and roughly 81% specificity in cross-validation and 80%/75% in testing. In validation, progression to ophthalmopathy was predicted by the model with almost 71% sensitivity and 72% to 80% specificity, a median of about 6.4 months before onset.

Moderately to severely active disease, a Clinical Activity Score of at least 3, a NOSPECS grade of at least 4, and a duration under 3 months were present in ophthalmopathy patients. The study excluded patients with uncontrolled infections, other autoimmune diseases, pregnancy or lactation. Diagnoses relied on clinical symptoms, serum thyroxine and TRAb, thyroid ultrasound and orbital computed tomography. PBMCs were isolated from about 9.2 ml of fresh peripheral blood by Ficoll-Paque density gradient centrifugation. Total RNA was extracted with Trizol reagent, and quality was checked on an Agilent 2100 Bioanalyzer. The TCR beta CDR3 regions were amplified from RNA transcripts. For the first round of RT-PCR on the TCR CDR3, the HTBI primer set was used together with the Qiagen OneStep RT-PCR kit. Libraries were constructed in a second round of multiplex PCR, after which size selection and purification were performed. Paired-end sequencing of the libraries was performed with 100 bp reads on an Illumina HiSeq2000. The authors processed their data as follows. Raw data were processed with SOAPnuke, discarding reads with adapters, uncalled bases, mean Phred below 15, or no exact constant-primer or identifier match. High-quality paired reads were merged with COPE v1.2.5, and unique nucleotide sequences were defined as clonotypes. Clonotypes were aligned to IMGT TRBV, TRBD and TRBJ reference segments using MiTCR v1.1. Only V-J combinations with frequency above 0.0001, covering 99% to 99.2% of repertoires, were analysed. A TCS score was defined as the ratio of F50 (clonal expansion) to E x V (chaos), with BLOSUM62-based TCRdist applied between CDR3 peptides within each V-J. Welch's t-statistics and random forest reduced around 520 V-J features to under 15, which were used in a naive Bayes classifier (R e1071). The public reads were reprocessed in TCRdb via fastp at Q25 and MiXCR, keeping in-frame beta chains. Rows with a matching CDR3 protein are joined into one entry that keeps the most common DNA and genes. None of the V and J calls come from the authors' own analysis; TCRdb made them. The sample data list hundreds of thousands of distinct CDR3 sequences, and about 17% of these were observed just once. Of the sample, 28% is held by the ten largest clones.

The junction carries 13 bases between V and J, which are trimmed by 2 bases and 0 bases respectively. From the cysteine through the phenylalanine, the CDR3 covers 16 amino acids. The CDR3 DNA has 48 bases and is translated from base 1. The clonotype originates from a woman aged 18-29 years with Graves' ophthalmopathy. The chain joins TRBV12-3 or TRBV12-4 to TRBJ1-2, with the D gene uncertain. Specimen: blood. The DNA is as follows: TGTGCCAGCAGTTTAAGGCGTGGGAACACTAACTATGGCTACACCTTC. Its amino acids are CASSLRRGNTNYGYTF.